The sequence of this TCR beta chain was determined in a study of T cells in localized non-small cell lung cancer. Study conclusions and caveats: Compared with tumor, uninvolved adjacent lung displayed greater T cell clonality, ranking highest overall.

Per germline, CDR1 SNHLY and CDR2 FYNNEI. Trimming took off 6 bases at V and 0 bases at J, with 11 bases between the two ends. There are 15 residues in the CDR3. TCRdb's copy holds only in-frame clones and misses some; the assay was immunoSEQ multiplex PCR. Here the sample spans approximately 52,000 clones, 80% to 90% being singletons. In regard to this clone: Antigen specificity is unknown.

J is TRBJ1-4 and V is TRBV2; D is perhaps TRBD1 (5 bases). This sequence originates from a male donor older than 55 with stage III squamous cell lung carcinoma. Specimen: peripheral blood, collected before any cancer treatment. CDR3 amino acids: CASRGLLSTNEKLFF. The CDR3 DNA reads TGTGCCAGCAGGGGACTGCTCTCAACTAATGAAAAACTGTTTTTT.